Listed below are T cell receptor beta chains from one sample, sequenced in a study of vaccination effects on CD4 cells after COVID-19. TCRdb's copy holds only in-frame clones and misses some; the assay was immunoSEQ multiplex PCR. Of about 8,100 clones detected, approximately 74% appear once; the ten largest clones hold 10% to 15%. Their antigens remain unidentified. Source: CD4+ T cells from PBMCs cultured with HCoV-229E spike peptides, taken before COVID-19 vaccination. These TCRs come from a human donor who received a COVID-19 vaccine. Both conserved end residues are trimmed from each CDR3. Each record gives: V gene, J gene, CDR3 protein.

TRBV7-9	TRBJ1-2	ASSLGAGYGYT
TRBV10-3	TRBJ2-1	ASSHEQAGTKNEQF
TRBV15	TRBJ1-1	ATSRDGGKAF
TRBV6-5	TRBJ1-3	ASTTGGADTIY
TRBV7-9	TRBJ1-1	ASSLGGDSMNVAF
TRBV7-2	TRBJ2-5	ASSRPGGGETQY
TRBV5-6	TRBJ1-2	ASSLQAGVYGYT
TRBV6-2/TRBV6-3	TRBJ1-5	ASSYSIPQTTQSNQPQH
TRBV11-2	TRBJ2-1	ASSTRGQVGDNEQF
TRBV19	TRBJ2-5	ASSIGLTSGSGETQY
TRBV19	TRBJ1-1	ASTSLDTGGGTEAF
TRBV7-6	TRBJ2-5	ASSLKGHFQTQY
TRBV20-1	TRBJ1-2	SASEGYGYT
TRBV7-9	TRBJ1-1	ASSPSGTGLSNG
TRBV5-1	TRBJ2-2	ASSPELSDRELF
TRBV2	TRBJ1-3	ASSMDRGKNTIY
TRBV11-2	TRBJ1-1	ASSQRQGRYTEAF
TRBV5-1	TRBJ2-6	ASSGGLAGVSGANVLT
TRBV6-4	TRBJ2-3	ASSDSQGADTQY
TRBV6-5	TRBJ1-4	ASSSHGTGDEKLF
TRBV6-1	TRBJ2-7	ASSELGSSSYEQY
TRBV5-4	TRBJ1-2	ASRQGGPNSYGYT
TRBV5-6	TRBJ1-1	ASSLTQTGPEAF
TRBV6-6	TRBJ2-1	ASKRGANNEQF
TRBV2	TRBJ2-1	ASQTGTGIPNEQF
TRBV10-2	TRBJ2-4	ASSAGFVNIQY
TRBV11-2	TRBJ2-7	ASSKDRLSYEQY
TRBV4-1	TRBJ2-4	ASSQDNQGNQKNIQY
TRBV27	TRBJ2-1	ASSFGRYNEQF
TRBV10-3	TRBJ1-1	AISRGPNTEAF
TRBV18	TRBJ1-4	ASSRRTGGNNEKLF
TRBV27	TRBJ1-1	ASSSVGPNTEAF
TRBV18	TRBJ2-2	ASSPPGTQGRTGELF
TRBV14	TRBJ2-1	ASSPDRGLVNEQF
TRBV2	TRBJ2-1	ASSSAGEAYNEQF
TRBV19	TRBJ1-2	ASSISGTNYGYT
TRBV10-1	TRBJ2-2	ASSESGLREGRTVTGELF
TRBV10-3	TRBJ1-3	AISESGQRLISGNTIY
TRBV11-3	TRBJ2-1	ASSLEVTGSGDEQF
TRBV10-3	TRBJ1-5	AISEFGVTTSSPNQPQH
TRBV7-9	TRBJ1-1	ASSFSGDTEAF